This record looks at one T cell receptor beta chain sequence and its context. The assay was immunoSEQ multiplex PCR, and TCRdb's table has in-frame clones only and misses some. The profile shows hundreds of thousands of clones, approximately 86% of them singletons. The V gene end was trimmed by 7 bases and the J gene end by 0 bases; junction bases not matched to a gene: 10. This CDR3 region has 17 residues. Germline V gene data show CDR1 as MDHEN and CDR2 as SYDVKM. This sample is part of a study of blood T cell repertoires in COVID-19. Material: peripheral blood. J is TRBJ2-1 and V is TRBV28; 9 nucleotides match TRBD2. The receptor was derived from a woman aged 30 to 39 who had recovered from COVID-19. This CDR3 reads CASTASGTSSSYNEQFF. CDR3 sequence (DNA): TGTGCCAGCACGGCTAGCGGGACCTCGAGCTCCTACAATGAGCAGTTCTTC.